The 11 T cell receptor beta chains below were found in one sample sequenced in a study of a mutant IDH1 vaccine in newly diagnosed glioma. Measured with immunoSEQ multiplex PCR; TCRdb has only the in-frame clones, and not every one. The sample lists approximately 50,000 clones; about nine tenths were seen once. Time point specified: week 35, safety follow-up. The study gave 300 ug of mutant IDH1 20-mer peptide per vaccine dose, with topical imiquimod. Their target antigens are unknown. This specimen consisted of PBMCs, obtained from a glioma patient whose treatment included an IDH1 peptide vaccine. These receptors were obtained from a man aged 40-49 years with glioma.

V is TRBV4-2 and J is TRBJ2-3; D not resolved. This CDR3 is 13 amino acids long. The V end lost 1 base, the J end lost 9 bases, and 11 bases lay between the germline ends. Germline V gives CDR1 LGHNA, CDR2 YNFKEQ. This CDR3 reads CASSQGGKETQYF. The DNA of the CDR3 is TGTGCCAGCAGCCAAGGGGGAAAGGAGACGCAGTATTTT.

This chain uses TRBV5-4 with TRBJ2-3; either TRBD1 or TRBD2 may fit D (5 bases each). The germline V gene has CDR1 SGHNT and CDR2 YYREEE (reference sequence). The V end lost 4 bases, the J end lost 0 bases, and 15 bases lay between the germline ends. The CDR3 runs 16 residues. The chain's CDR3 is CASSLGTSPSTDTQYF. The CDR3 DNA reads as TGTGCCAGCAGCCTAGGGACCAGCCCTAGCACAGATACGCAGTATTTT.

This clone was picked up one time. This chain uses TRBV5-6 with TRBJ2-7; D is perhaps TRBD1 (6 bases). CDR3 length: 14 amino acids. V lost 4 bases, J lost 0 bases, and 11 bases lay in between. CDR1 and CDR2 (germline): SGHDT, YYEEEE. CDR3 coding DNA: TGTGCCAGCAGCGGATGGGACAACTCCTACGAGCAGTACTTC. Translation gives CASSGWDNSYEQYF.

There are a few counts of this clone. This chain joins TRBV4-1 and TRBJ1-3, with TRBD1 as a possible D gene (5 bases). Trimming left V 1 base short and J 0 bases short, with 10 bases between. The CDR3 has 16 amino acids. CDR1 and CDR2 from the germline V gene are MGHRA and YSYEKL. CDR3 DNA: TGCGCCAGCAGCCAAGGGAGGGGTTACTCTGGAAACACCATATATTTT. This translates into CASSQGRGYSGNTIYF.

The chain recombines TRBV6-5 with TRBJ2-3, with a tentative D call TRBD2 (5 bases). The ends were cut back, 4 bases at V and 0 bases at J, with 14 bases in the middle. The germline V gene encodes CDR1 MNHEY and CDR2 SVGAGI. CDR3 length: 16 residues. The CDR3 nucleotides are TGTGCCAGCAGTTTGGTCGCGGGTTCTAGCACAGATACGCAGTATTTT. Translated, it gives CASSLVAGSSTDTQYF.

This chain links TRBV4-1 with TRBJ1-4; D remains unclear. The CDR3 spans 15 residues. Germline V gives CDR1 MGHRA, CDR2 YSYEKL. The V gene lost 0 bases and the J gene lost 3 bases, with 8 bases spanning the gap. The CDR3 DNA follows: TGCGCCAGCAGCCAAGAACTGAGGCCTAATGAAAAACTGTTTTTT. This gives the protein CASSQELRPNEKLFF.

The chain combines TRBV11-2 with TRBJ2-7; the match to TRBD1 covers 9 bases. With 1 base clipped from V and 6 bases from J, the junction kept 13 bases outside the gene matches. Germline V gene lookup returns CDR1 SGHAT and CDR2 FQNNGV. This CDR3 region has 17 residues. This CDR3 reads CASSLGDSGQGRAEQYF. CDR3 DNA sequence: TGTGCCAGCAGCTTAGGAGATTCGGGACAGGGACGTGCCGAGCAGTACTTC.

The chain has TRBV15 and TRBJ2-3; D possibly corresponds to TRBD2 (6 bases). There are 13 residues in the CDR3. V lost 5 bases, J lost 0 bases, and 6 bases lay in between. Germline V gives CDR1 LNHNV, CDR2 YYDKDF (reference sequence). This chain's CDR3 is CATSAGSTDTQYF. For the CDR3, the DNA is TGTGCCACCAGCGCGGGAAGCACAGATACGCAGTATTTT.

In DNA form, the CDR3 reads TGTGCTAGTGGTCCGGGGACAGGCACAGATACGCAGTATTTT. Protein product: CASGPGTGTDTQYF. The rearrangement links TRBV12-5 to TRBJ2-3; TRBD1 aligns across 7 bases. V was clipped by 5 bases and J by 1 base; unmatched bases: 3. In germline, CDR1 is LGHNT, CDR2 FRNRAP. This CDR3 has 14 amino acids.

The chain joins TRBV19 to TRBJ2-1; 8 nucleotides line up with TRBD2. The trim removed 8 bases at V and 4 bases at J, leaving 13 bases unmatched. Germline lookup yields CDR1 LNHDA and CDR2 SQIVND (reference sequence). The CDR3 consists of 16 residues. The CDR3 DNA reads as TGTGCCAGTCGGACATACGCTAGCGGGTCGTACAATGAGCAGTTCTTC. It translates to CASRTYASGSYNEQFF.

The gene calls are TRBV29-1 and TRBJ2-3, with a weak D call TRBD1 (5 bases). The CDR3 runs to 14 residues. Germline V CDR1 and CDR2: SQVTM, ANQGSEA. Trimming pared 5 bases from V and 3 bases from J, leaving 15 bases between. CDR3 bases: TGCAGCGTTTCCCTTCGCCGACAGACAGATACGCAGTATTTT. It yields the protein CSVSLRRQTDTQYF.